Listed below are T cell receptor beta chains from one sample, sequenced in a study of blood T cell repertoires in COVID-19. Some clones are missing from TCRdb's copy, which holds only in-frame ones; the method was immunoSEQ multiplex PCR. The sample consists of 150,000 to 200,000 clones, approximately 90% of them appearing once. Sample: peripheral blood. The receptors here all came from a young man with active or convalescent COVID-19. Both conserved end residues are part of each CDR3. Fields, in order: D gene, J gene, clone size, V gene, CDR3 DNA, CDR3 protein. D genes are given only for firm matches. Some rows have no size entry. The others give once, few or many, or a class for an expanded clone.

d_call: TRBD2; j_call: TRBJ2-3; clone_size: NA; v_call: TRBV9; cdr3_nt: TGTGCCAGCAGCGTAGGGGGAGGGACCACAGATACGCAGTATTTT; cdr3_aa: CASSVGGGTTDTQYF
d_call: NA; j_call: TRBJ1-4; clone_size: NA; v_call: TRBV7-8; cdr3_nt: TGTGCCAGCAGCTTAGTTGGCAGGGGCCGCCTTAATGAAAAACTGTTTTTT; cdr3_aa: CASSLVGRGRLNEKLFF
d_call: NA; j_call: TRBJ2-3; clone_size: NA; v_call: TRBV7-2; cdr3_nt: TGTGCCAGCAGCTTAGCCTCAGGGGTTAGATATTTT; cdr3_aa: CASSLASGVRYF
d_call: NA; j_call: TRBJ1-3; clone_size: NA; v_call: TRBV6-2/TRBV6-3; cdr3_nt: NA; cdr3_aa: CASSSSRGSGNTIYF
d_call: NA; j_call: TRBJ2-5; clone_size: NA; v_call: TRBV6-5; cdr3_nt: TGTGCCAGCTCCCAGCGATACCAAGAGACCCAGTACTTC; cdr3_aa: CASSQRYQETQYF
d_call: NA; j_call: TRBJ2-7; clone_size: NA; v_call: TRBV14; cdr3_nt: TGTGCCAGCAGCCGGGTGGTCGGGAGTTTCAACGAGCAGTACTTC; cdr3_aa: CASSRVVGSFNEQYF
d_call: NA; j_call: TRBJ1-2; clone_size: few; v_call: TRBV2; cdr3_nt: TGTGCCAGCAGTGAGTCCGGGGGGGGTGGCTACACCTTC; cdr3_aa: CASSESGGGGYTF
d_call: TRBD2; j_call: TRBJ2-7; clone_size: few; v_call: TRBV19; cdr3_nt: TGTGCCAGCCAAGGGACTAGCGGGGCCTCCCCCTACGAGCAGTACTTC; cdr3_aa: CASQGTSGASPYEQYF
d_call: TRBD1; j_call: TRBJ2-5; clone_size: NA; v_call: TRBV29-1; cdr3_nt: TGCAGCGTTGTCAGGGGGTTCCAAGAGACCCAGTACTTC; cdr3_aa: CSVVRGFQETQYF
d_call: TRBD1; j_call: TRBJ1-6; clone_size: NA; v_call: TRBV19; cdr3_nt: TGTGCCAGTAGGAACCAGGGACAGGGAAATTCACCCCTCCACTTT; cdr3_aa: CASRNQGQGNSPLHF
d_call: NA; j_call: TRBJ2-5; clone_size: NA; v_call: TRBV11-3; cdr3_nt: TGTGCCAGCAGCCCCCTAGGGGCAGGGATACAAGAGACCCAGTACTTC; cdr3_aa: CASSPLGAGIQETQYF
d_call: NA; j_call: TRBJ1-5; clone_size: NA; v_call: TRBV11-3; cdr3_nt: TGTGCCAGCAGGAGCGCCGGTGGGCCCCAGCATTTT; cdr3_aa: CASRSAGGPQHF
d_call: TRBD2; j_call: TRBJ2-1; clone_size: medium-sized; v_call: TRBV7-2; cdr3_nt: TGTGCCAGCAGCTCAGGACTAGCGGGAGGGAATGAGCAGTTCTTC; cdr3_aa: CASSSGLAGGNEQFF
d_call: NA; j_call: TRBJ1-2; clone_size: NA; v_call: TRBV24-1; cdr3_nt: TGTGCCACCAGTGATGGACAGCTCTATGGCTACACCTTC; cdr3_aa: CATSDGQLYGYTF
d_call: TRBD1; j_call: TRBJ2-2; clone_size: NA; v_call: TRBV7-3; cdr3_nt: TGTGCCAGCAGCCAGGGGGCGCCCCCCGGGGAGCTGTTTTTT; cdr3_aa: CASSQGAPPGELFF
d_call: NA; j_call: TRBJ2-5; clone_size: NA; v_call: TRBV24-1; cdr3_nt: TGTGCCACCGGGATACTTAGGACTATTCAAGAGACCCAGTACTTC; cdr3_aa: CATGILRTIQETQYF